This TCR beta chain was sequenced during a study of shared clonotypes between healthy human individuals. Profiled with immunoSEQ multiplex PCR; TCRdb holds only in-frame clones, not every one. The sample lists some 120,000 clones, about 63% occurring once. The sequenced sample was memory CD8+ T cells sorted from blood. The subset here: CD45RO+ cells pooled with CCR7-negative TemRA cells. This TCR derives from a woman aged 25 to 39 in good health.

This CDR3 reads CASSYRDGMTQYF. In nucleotides, the CDR3 is TGCGCCAGCAGTTACAGGGACGGCATGACCCAGTACTTC. This chain links TRBV5-1 with TRBJ2-5; D perhaps matches TRBD1 (6 bases). CDR3 length equals 13 residues. Germline CDR1 is SGHRS and CDR2 is YFSETQ. V lost 5 bases and J lost 7, with 15 bases in between.